This T cell receptor beta chain is drawn from a study of monozygotic twins with inflammatory bowel disease. Findings and caveats of the study: Healthy twins shared more clonotypes with others than IBD patients, most markedly active ones.

In regard to this clonotype: The antigen is not known.

Reanalyzing the 5' RACE reads, TCRdb keeps one entry per CDR3 protein, without DNA. The listing contains 200,000 to 250,000 distinct CDR3 sequences. Looked up from germline, CDR1 is DFQATT and CDR2 is SNEGSKA (reference sequence). The CDR3 runs to 14 residues. The receptor was derived from a human donor with ulcerative colitis or Crohn's disease, or a healthy co-twin of an affected twin (not recorded which). J is TRBJ2-5 and V is TRBV20-1. Sequenced input: blood. This CDR3 is CSASADGVEETQYF.